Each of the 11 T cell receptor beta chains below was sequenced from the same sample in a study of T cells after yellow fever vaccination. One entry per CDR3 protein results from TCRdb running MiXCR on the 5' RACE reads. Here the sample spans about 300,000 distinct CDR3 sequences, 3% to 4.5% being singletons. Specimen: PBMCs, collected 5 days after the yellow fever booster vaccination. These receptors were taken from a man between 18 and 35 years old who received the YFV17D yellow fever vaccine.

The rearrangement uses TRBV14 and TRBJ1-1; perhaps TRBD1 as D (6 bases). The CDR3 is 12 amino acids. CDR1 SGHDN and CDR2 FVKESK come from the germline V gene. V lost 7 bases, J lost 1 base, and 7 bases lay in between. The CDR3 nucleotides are TGTGCCAGCACGGACAGGAACACTGAAGCTTTCTTT. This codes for CASTDRNTEAFF.

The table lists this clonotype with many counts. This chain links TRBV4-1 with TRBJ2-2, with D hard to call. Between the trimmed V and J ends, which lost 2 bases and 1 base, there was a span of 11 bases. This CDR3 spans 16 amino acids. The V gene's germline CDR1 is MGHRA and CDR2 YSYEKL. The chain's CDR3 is CASSQRDGQNTGELFF. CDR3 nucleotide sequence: TGCGCCAGCAGCCAAAGAGATGGTCAGAACACCGGGGAGCTGTTTTTT.

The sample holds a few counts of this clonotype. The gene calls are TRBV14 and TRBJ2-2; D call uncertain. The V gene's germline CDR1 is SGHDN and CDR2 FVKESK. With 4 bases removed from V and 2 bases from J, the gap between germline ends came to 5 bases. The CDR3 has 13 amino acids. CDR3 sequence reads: CASSLINTGELFF. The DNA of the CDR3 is TGTGCCAGCAGCCTAATAAACACCGGGGAGCTGTTTTTT.

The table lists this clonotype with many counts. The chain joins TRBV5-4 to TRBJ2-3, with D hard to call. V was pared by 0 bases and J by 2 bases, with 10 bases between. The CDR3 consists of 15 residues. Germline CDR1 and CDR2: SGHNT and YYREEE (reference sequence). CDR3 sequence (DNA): TGTGCCAGCAGCTTGGGACTGCGGTACACAGATACGCAGTATTTT. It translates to CASSLGLRYTDTQYF.

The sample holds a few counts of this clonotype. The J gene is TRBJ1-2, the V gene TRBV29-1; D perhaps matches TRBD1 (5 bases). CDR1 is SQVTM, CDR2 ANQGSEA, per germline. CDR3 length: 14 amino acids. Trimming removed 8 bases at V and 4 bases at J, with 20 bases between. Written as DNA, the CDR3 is TGCAGCATTCTGGGGCAGGGCTATCTCTATGGCTACACCTTC. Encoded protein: CSILGQGYLYGYTF.

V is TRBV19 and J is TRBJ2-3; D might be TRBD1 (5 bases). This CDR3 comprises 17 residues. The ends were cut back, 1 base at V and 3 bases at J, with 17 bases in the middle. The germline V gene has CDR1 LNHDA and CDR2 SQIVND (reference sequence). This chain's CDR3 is CASSIAIQGFATDTQYF. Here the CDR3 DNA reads TGTGCCAGTAGTATAGCTATCCAGGGCTTTGCTACAGATACGCAGTATTTT. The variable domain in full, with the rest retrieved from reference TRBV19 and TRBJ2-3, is DGGITQSPKYLFRKEGQNVTLSCEQNLNHDAMYWYRQDPGQGLRLIYYSQIVNDFQKGDIAEGYSVSREKKESFPLTVTSAQKNPTAFYLCASSIAIQGFATDTQYFGPGTRLTVL.

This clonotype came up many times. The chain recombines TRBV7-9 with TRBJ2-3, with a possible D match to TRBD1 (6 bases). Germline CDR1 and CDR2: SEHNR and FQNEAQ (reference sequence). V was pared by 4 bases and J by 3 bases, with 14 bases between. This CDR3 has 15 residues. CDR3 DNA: TGTGCCAGCAGCTCAGGGGAGTGGGGGACAGATACGCAGTATTTT. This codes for CASSSGEWGTDTQYF. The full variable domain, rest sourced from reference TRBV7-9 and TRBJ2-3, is DTGVSQNPRHKITKRGQNVTFRCDPISEHNRLYWYRQTLGQGPEFLTYFQNEAQLEKSRLLSDRFSAERPKGSFSTLEIQRTEQGDSAMYLCASSSGEWGTDTQYFGPGTRLTVL.

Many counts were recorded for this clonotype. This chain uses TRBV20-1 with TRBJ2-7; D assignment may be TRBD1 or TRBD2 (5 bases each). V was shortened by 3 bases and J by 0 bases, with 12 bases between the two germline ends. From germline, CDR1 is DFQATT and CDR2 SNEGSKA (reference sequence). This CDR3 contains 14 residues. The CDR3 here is CSARGTISSYEQYV. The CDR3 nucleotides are TGCAGTGCTAGGGGGACGATAAGCTCCTACGAGCAGTACGTC.

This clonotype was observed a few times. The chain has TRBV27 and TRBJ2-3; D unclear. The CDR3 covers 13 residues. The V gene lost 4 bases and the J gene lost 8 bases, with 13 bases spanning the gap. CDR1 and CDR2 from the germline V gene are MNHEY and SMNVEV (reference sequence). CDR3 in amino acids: CASSSTLAVTQYF. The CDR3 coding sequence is TGTGCCAGCAGTTCAACCCTCGCGGTTACGCAGTATTTT.

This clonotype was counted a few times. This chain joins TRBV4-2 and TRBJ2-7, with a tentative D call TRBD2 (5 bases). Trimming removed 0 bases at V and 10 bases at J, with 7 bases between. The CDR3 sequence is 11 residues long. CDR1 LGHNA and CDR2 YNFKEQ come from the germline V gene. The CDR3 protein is CASSQERAQYF. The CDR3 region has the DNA TGTGCCAGCAGCCAAGAGAGGGCCCAGTACTTC.

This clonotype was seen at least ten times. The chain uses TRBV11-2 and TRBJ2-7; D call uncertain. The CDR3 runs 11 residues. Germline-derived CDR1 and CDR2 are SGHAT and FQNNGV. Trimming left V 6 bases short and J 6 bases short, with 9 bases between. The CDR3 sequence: CASRWSSEQYF. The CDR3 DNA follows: TGTGCCAGCAGATGGTCGAGCGAGCAGTACTTC.